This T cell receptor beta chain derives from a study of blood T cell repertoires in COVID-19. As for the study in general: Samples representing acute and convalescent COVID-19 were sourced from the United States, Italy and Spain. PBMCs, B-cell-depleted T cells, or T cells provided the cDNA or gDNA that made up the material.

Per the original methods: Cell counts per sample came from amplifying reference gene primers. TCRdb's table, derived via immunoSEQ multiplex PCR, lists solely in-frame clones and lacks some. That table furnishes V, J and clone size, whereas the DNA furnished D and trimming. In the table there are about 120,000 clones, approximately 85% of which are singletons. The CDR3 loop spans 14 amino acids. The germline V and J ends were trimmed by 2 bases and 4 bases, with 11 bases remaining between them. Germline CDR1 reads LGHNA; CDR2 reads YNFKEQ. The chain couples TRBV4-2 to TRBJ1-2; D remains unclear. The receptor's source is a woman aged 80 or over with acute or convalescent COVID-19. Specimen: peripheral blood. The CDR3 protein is CASSQPDTAYGYTF. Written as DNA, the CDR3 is TGTGCCAGCAGCCAACCTGACACCGCCTATGGCTACACCTTC.